Reported below is one T cell receptor (beta chain). Its antigen is as yet unknown. TCRdb re-called the 5' RACE reads; every CDR3 protein appears as one record, without DNA. The repertoire table contains around 200,000 distinct CDR3 sequences. The entry originates in a study of monozygotic twins with inflammatory bowel disease. Regarding the study as a whole: Varying immunosuppressive regimens may have increased patient repertoire variability.

This clonotype originated in a human donor with ulcerative colitis or Crohn's disease, or a healthy co-twin of an affected twin (not recorded which). The sequencing input was blood.

The chain's CDR3 is CASSLAGLMREKLFF. The gene calls are TRBV7-2 and TRBJ1-4. The CDR3 is 15 amino acids. Germline CDR1 is SGHTA and CDR2 is FQGNSA. Drawing the rest from reference TRBV7-2 and TRBJ1-4, the complete variable domain is GAGVSQSPSNKVTEKGKDVELRCDPISGHTALYWYRQSLGQGLEFLIYFQGNSAPDKSGLPSDRFSAERTGGSVSTLTIQRTQQEDSAVYLCASSLAGLMREKLFFGSGTQLSVL.